What follows describes a single T cell receptor beta chain. This clonotype showed up many times. Its antigen is not yet known. No much larger clone is present one base from it, and per-base qualities are unavailable. The TCR beta CDR3 regions were amplified from RNA transcripts. For the first round of RT-PCR on the TCR CDR3, the HTBI primer set was used together with the Qiagen OneStep RT-PCR kit. A second multiplex PCR round built the libraries, followed by size selection and purification. The libraries were sequenced on an Illumina HiSeq2000 using paired-end 100 bp reads. In the paper's pipeline: SOAPnuke was used to process the raw data, throwing out any read that contained adapters or uncalled bases, had a mean Phred below 15, or lacked an exact constant-primer or identifier match. High-quality paired reads were merged using COPE v1.2.5, and each unique nucleotide sequence was defined as a clonotype. MiTCR v1.1 was used to align the clonotypes against IMGT TRBV, TRBD and TRBJ reference segments. The analysis was restricted to V-J combinations with a frequency above 0.0001, which together covered over 99% of the repertoires. A TCS score was defined as the ratio between F50 (clonal expansion) and ExV (chaos), using BLOSUM62-based TCRdist between CDR3 peptides within each V-J. Welch's t-statistics and random forest reduced some 510 V-J features to some 14, which were used in a naive Bayes classifier (R e1071). The similarity between thyroid and blood repertoires was quantified using the Morisita-Horn index. TCRdb applied fastp at Q25 and MiXCR to the public reads, then kept only in-frame beta chains. Entries are consolidated by CDR3 protein sequence, retaining the most common genes and DNA. TCRdb assigned the V and J calls; the authors' analysis was not used. The sample table lists roughly 840,000 distinct CDR3 sequences, 38% of them with a count of one. The top ten clonotypes cover around 10% of the sample.

This sample is part of a study of T cells in Graves' hyperthyroidism and ophthalmopathy (dated by TCRdb to about 2019). For the study in its entirety: Peripheral blood was collected at initial diagnosis, before any treatment. An independent validation cohort of under 20 hyperthyroidism patients and 17 patients who later progressed to ophthalmopathy tested prospective prediction of ophthalmopathy. After sampling, hyperthyroidism patients received methimazole starting at 30 mg daily, and ophthalmopathy patients received high-dose intravenous methylprednisolone. The roughly 99 discovery patients were divided at random into training and test sets in a 7:3 ratio. TCR V-J signatures able to tell the groups apart were searched for in a discovery cohort of 100 or so patients, of whom more than 40 had Graves' ophthalmopathy and under 65 had stable Graves' hyperthyroidism. In about six Graves' hyperthyroidism patients, the study also compared T-cell repertoires from thyroid tissue with T-cell repertoires from blood. The paper describes TCR Vbeta CDR3 sequencing of fewer than 150 peripheral blood samples, made up of 40 to 45 ophthalmopathy patients, around 78 hyperthyroidism patients and some 17 progressor patients.

Overall results and qualifications from the work: No statistical method was used to set the sample size in advance, and investigators knew the group allocation. Most expanded thyroid clonotypes (frequency above 0.001) were also detected in blood, suggesting blood repertoires may reflect thyroid immune responses. In validation, the model predicted progression to ophthalmopathy a median of roughly 6.2 months before onset, with 70% to 71% sensitivity and 72.22% specificity. A model built on a 13 V-J signature distinguished ophthalmopathy from stable hyperthyroidism, reaching around 87% sensitivity and approximately 83% specificity in cross-validation and 80%/75% in testing.

CDR3 length: 15 amino acids, cysteine to phenylalanine. The DNA shown is the 45-base CDR3, in frame from base 1. Relative to germline, V is 5 bases shorter and J is 0 bases shorter, with 13 bases between their ends. The germline V gene encodes CDR1 SEHNR and CDR2 FQNEAQ (reference sequence). Graves' hyperthyroidism was defined as stable when no progression to ophthalmopathy occurred over 18 months of follow-up. Hyperthyroidism patients were aged 18 to 65 years and newly diagnosed, with disease duration of less than 2 months. Exclusion was applied to patients with uncontrolled infections, other autoimmune diseases, pregnancy or lactation. Diagnoses relied on clinical symptoms, serum thyroxine and TRAb, thyroid ultrasound and orbital computed tomography. Ficoll-Paque density gradient centrifugation was used to isolate PBMCs from approximately 11 ml of fresh peripheral blood. Total RNA was extracted using Trizol reagent, and RNA quality was assessed on an Agilent 2100 Bioanalyzer.

The rearranged segments are TRBV7-9 and TRBJ1-2, with TRBD1 tentatively as D gene (6 bases match). The sequencing input was blood. The clonotype originates from a young man with Graves' hyperthyroidism. CDR3 sequence: CASSPYQGSNYGYTF. The DNA sequence is as follows: TGTGCCAGCAGCCCCTACCAGGGGTCTAACTATGGCTACACCTTC.